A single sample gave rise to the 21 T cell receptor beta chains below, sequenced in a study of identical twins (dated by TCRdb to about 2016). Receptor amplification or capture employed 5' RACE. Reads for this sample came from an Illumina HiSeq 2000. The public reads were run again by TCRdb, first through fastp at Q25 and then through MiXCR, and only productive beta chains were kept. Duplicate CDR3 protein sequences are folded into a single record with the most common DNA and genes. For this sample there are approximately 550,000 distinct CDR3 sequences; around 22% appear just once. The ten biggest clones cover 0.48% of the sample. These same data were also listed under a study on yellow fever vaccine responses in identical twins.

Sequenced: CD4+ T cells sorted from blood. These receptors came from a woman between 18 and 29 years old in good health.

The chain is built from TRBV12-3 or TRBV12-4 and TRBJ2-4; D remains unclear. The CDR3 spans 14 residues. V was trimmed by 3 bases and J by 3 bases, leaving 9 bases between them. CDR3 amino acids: CASSFTVVKNIQYF. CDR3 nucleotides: TGTGCCAGCAGTTTCACGGTGGTCAAAAACATTCAGTACTTC.

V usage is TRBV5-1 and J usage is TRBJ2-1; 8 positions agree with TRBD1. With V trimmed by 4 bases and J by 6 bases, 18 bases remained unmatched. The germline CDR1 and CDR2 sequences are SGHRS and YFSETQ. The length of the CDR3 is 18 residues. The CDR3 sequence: CASSAKNPGQAGSNEQFF. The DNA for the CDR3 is TGCGCCAGCAGCGCTAAGAACCCGGGACAGGCCGGGTCCAATGAGCAGTTCTTC.

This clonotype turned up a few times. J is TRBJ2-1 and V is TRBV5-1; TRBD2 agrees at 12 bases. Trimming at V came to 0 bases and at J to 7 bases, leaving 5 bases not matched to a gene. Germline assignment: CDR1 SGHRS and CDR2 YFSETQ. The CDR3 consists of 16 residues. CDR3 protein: CASSLVLAGGGNEQFF. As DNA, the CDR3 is TGCGCCAGCAGCTTGGTCCTAGCGGGAGGGGGGAATGAGCAGTTCTTC. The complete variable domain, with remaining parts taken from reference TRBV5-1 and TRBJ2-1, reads KAGVTQTPRYLIKTRGQQVTLSCSPISGHRSVSWYQQTPGQGLQFLFEYFSETQRNKGNFPGRFSGRQFSNSRSEMNVSTLELGDSALYLCASSLVLAGGGNEQFFGPGTRLTVL.

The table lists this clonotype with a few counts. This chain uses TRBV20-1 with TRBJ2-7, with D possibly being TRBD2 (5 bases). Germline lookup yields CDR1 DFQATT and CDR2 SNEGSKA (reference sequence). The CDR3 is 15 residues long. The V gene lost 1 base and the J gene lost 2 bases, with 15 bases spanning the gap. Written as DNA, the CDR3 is TGCAGTGCTAGAGGTTCAGGACTGAGGACCTACGAGCAGTACTTC. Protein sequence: CSARGSGLRTYEQYF.

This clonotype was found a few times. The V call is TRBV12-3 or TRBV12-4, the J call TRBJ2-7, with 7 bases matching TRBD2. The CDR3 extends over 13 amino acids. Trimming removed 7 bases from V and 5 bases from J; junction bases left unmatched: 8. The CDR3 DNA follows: TGTGCCAGCACGGGTGGGAGGGACGACGAGCAGTACTTC. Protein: CASTGGRDDEQYF.

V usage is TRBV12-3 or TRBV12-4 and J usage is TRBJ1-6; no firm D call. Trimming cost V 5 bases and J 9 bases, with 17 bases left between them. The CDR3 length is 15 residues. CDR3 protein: CASSPNHSEASPLHF. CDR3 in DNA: TGTGCCAGCAGTCCCAATCACAGTGAGGCTTCACCCCTCCACTTT.

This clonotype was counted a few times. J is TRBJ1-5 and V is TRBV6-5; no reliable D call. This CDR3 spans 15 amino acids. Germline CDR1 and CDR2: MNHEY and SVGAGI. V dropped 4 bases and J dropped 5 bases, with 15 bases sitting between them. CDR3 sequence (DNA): TGTGCCAGCAGTTGGGGAAGGGCTTCTGATCAGCCCCAGCATTTT. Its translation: CASSWGRASDQPQHF.

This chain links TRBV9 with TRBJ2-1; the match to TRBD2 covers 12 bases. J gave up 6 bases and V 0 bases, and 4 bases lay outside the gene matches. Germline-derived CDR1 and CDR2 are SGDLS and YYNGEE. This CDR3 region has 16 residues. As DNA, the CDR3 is TGTGCCAGCAGCGTAGATTGGACTAGCGGGGTCAATGAGCAGTTCTTC. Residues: CASSVDWTSGVNEQFF.

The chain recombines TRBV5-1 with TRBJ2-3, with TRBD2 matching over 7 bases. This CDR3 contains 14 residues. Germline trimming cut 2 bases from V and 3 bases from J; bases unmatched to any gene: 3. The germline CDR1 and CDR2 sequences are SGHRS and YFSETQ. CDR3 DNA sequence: TGCGCCAGCAGCTTAAGCGGGAAAACAGATACGCAGTATTTT. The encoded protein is CASSLSGKTDTQYF.

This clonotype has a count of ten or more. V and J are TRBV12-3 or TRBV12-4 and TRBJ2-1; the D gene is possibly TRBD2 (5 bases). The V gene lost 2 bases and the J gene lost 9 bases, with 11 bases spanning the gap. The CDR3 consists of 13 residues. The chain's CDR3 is CASSLSGKGEQFF. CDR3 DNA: TGTGCCAGCAGTTTATCGGGGAAGGGTGAGCAGTTCTTC.

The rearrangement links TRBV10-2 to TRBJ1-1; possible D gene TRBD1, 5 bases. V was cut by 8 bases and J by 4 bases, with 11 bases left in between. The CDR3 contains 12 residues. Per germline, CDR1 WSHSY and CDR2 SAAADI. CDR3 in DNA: TGCGCCAGCGGGGACGGTCTCACTGAAGCTTTCTTT. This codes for CASGDGLTEAFF.

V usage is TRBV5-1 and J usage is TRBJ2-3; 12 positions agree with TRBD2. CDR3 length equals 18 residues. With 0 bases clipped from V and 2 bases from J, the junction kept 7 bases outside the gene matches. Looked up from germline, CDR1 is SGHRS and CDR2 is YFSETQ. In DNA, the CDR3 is TGCGCCAGCAGCTTGGTCTCTAGCGGGAGGGACTTCACAGATACGCAGTATTTT. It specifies CASSLVSSGRDFTDTQYF.

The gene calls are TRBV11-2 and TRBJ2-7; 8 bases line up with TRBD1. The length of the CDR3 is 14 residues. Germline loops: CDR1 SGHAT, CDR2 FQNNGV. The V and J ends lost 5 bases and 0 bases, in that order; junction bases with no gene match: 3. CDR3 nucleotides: TGTGCCAGCAGCCATACAGGGGGCTCCTACGAGCAGTACTTC. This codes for CASSHTGGSYEQYF.

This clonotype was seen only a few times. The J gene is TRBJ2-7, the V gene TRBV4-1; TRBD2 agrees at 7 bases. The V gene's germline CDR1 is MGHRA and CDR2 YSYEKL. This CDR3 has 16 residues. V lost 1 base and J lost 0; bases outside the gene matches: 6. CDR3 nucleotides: TGCGCCAGCAGCCAAGTAATCAGGACTAGCTCCTACGAGCAGTACTTC. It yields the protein CASSQVIRTSSYEQYF.

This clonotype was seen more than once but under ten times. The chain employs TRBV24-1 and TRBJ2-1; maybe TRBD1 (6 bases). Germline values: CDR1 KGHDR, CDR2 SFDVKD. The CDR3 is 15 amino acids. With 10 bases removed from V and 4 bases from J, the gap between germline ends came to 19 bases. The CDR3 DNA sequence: TGTGCCACTGCCTCCTACGGGACACCATACAATGAGCAGTTCTTC. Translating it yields CATASYGTPYNEQFF.

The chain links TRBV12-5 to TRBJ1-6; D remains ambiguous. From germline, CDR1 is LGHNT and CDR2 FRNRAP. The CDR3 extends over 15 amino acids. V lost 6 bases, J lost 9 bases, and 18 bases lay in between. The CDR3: CASGPPGKAGSPLHF. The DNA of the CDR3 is TGTGCTAGTGGCCCGCCCGGTAAAGCGGGTTCACCCCTCCACTTT.

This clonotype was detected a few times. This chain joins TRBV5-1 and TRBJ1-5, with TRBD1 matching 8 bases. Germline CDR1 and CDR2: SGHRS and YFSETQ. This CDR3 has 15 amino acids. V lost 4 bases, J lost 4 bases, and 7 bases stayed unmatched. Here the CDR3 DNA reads TGCGCCAGCAGCCCAAGGACAGGGCCTAATCAGCCCCAGCATTTT. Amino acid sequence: CASSPRTGPNQPQHF. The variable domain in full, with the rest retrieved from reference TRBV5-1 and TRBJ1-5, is KAGVTQTPRYLIKTRGQQVTLSCSPISGHRSVSWYQQTPGQGLQFLFEYFSETQRNKGNFPGRFSGRQFSNSRSEMNVSTLELGDSALYLCASSPRTGPNQPQHFGDGTRLSIL.

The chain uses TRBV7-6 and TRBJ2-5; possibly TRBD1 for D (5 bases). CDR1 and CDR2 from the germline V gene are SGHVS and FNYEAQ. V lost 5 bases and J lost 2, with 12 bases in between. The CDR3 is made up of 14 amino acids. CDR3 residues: CASSPWTRQETQYF. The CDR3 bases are TGTGCCAGCAGCCCTTGGACAAGACAAGAGACCCAGTACTTC.

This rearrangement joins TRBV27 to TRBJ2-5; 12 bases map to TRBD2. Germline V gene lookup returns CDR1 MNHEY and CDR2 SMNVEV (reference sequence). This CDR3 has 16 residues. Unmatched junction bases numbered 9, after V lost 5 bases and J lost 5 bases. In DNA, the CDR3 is TGTGCCAGCAGTCCGAGACTAGCGGGAGTTGGGGAGACCCAGTACTTC. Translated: CASSPRLAGVGETQYF.

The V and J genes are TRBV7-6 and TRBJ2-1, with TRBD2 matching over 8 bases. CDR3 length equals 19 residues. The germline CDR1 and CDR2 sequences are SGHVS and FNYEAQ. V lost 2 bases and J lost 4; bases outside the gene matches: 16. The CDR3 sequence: CASSLMARTSRPLYNEQFF. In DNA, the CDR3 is TGTGCCAGCAGCTTAATGGCTCGGACTAGCCGGCCCTTGTACAATGAGCAGTTCTTC. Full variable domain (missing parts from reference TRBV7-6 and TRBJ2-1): GAGVSQSPRYKVTKRGQDVALRCDPISGHVSLYWYRQALGQGPEFLTYFNYEAQQDKSGLPNDRFSAERPEGSISTLTIQRTEQRDSAMYRCASSLMARTSRPLYNEQFFGPGTRLTVL.

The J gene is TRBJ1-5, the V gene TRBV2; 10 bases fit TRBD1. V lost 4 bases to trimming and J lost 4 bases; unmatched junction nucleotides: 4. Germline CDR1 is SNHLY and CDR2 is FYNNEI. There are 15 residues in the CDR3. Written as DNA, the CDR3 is TGTGCCAGCAGTGGGGGACAGGGGCGAAATCAGCCCCAGCATTTT. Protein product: CASSGGQGRNQPQHF.